Below are 20 T cell receptor beta chains sequenced from a single sample in a study of T cell repertoires in cytomegalovirus infection. TCRdb re-called the reads through MiXCR, storing one row per CDR3 protein. The sample has under 500,000 distinct CDR3 sequences, about 42% seen once. The antigens these receptors bind are not known. Sample: cultured PBMCs, taken from culture after CMV antigen stimulation. These receptors were taken from a human donor in good health (CMV status not recorded). Some clones in this sample may be carry-over from other donors' samples.

The rearrangement joins TRBV7-2 to TRBJ2-1; D is perhaps TRBD2 (6 bases). The CDR3 is 13 amino acids. Between the trimmed V and J ends, which lost 7 bases and 10 bases, there was a span of 17 bases. Germline CDR1 and CDR2: SGHTA and FQGNSA. CDR3 bases: TGTGCCAGCACCCCGGCGCCGGAGGGGGAGCAGTTCTTC. Amino acids: CASTPAPEGEQFF.

The chain employs TRBV10-2 and TRBJ1-4; D is unclear. V was trimmed by 8 bases and J by 8 bases, leaving 9 bases between them. The CDR3 extends over 11 amino acids. Germline-derived CDR1 and CDR2 are WSHSY and SAAADI. The CDR3 is CASGSFEKLFF. DNA of the CDR3: TGCGCCAGCGGGAGTTTCGAAAAACTGTTTTTT.

The chain joins TRBV4-2 to TRBJ2-1, with 7 bases aligning to TRBD2. The V and J ends lost 5 bases and 5 bases, in that order; junction bases with no gene match: 6. Germline V lookup: CDR1 LGHNA, CDR2 YNFKEQ. The CDR3 sequence is 14 residues long. The CDR3 coding sequence is TGTGCCAGCAGCTTGGGACTAACAAACAATGAGCAGTTCTTC. Translated: CASSLGLTNNEQFF.

This chain uses TRBV7-2 with TRBJ2-7; D is possibly TRBD1 (5 bases). Per germline, CDR1 SGHTA and CDR2 FQGNSA. V shed 2 bases and J shed 4 bases, with 15 bases lying between them. The CDR3 is made up of 15 amino acids. The CDR3 bases are TGTGCCAGCAGCTTAAGACAGAGCGCAGAATACGAGCAGTACTTC. Translating it yields CASSLRQSAEYEQYF.

The chain recombines TRBV6-1 with TRBJ1-2; possible D gene TRBD1, 6 bases. The CDR3 loop spans 13 amino acids. Trimming pared 8 bases from V and 2 bases from J, leaving 12 bases between. Germline CDR1 and CDR2: MNHNS and SASEGT. In nucleotides, the CDR3 is TGTGCCAGCCGGCTCGACAGGAACTATGGCTACACCTTC. Its protein is CASRLDRNYGYTF.

The chain links TRBV6-8 to TRBJ2-7; TRBD2 aligns across 13 bases. The CDR3 runs 15 residues. Unmatched junction bases numbered 7, after V lost 6 bases and J lost 5 bases. Per the germline V gene, CDR1 is MNHGY and CDR2 is SAAAGT. CDR3 protein: CASSPGLAGDDEQYF. CDR3 in DNA: TGTGCCAGCAGCCCCGGACTAGCGGGAGACGACGAGCAGTACTTC.

J is TRBJ1-1 and V is TRBV11-2; D call uncertain. The CDR3 covers 11 residues. Germline V lookup: CDR1 SGHAT, CDR2 FQNNGV. V gave up 3 bases and J gave up 7 bases, with 6 bases separating them. DNA of the CDR3: TGTGCCAGCAGCTTGAGTAGTGAAGCTTTCTTT. Its translation: CASSLSSEAFF.

The chain combines TRBV6-1 with TRBJ2-7; possible D gene TRBD2, 5 bases. This CDR3 has 14 amino acids. Trimming took 5 bases from V and 9 from J, leaving 20 bases between them. Germline CDR1 MNHNS, CDR2 SASEGT. CDR3 coding DNA: TGTGCCAGCAGTTATGGTCCTGAGGGCTCGCGGCAGTACTTC. This gives the protein CASSYGPEGSRQYF.

This rearrangement joins TRBV12-3 or TRBV12-4 to TRBJ2-3; a possible D gene is TRBD1 (5 bases). V was pared by 3 bases and J by 4 bases, with 11 bases between. The CDR3 runs to 14 residues. CDR3 loop: CASSFQGAADTQYF. The CDR3, as DNA: TGTGCCAGCAGTTTTCAAGGGGCCGCAGATACGCAGTATTTT.

This sequence joins TRBV6-6 and TRBJ2-1; perhaps TRBD1 as D (6 bases). In germline, CDR1 is MNHNY, CDR2 SVGAGI (reference sequence). Trimming removed 7 bases from V and 6 bases from J, with 19 bases in between. CDR3 size: 15 residues. CDR3 residues: CASKTGRVRGNEQFF. CDR3 coding DNA: TGTGCCAGCAAAACAGGGCGGGTAAGGGGCAATGAGCAGTTCTTC.

The rearrangement joins TRBV12-3 or TRBV12-4 to TRBJ2-3; TRBD2 aligns across 11 bases. The CDR3 is 16 amino acids. Unmatched junction bases numbered 9, after V lost 5 bases and J lost 5 bases. This CDR3 is CASSLIAGGPGDTQYF. In DNA form, the CDR3 reads TGTGCCAGCAGTCTGATAGCGGGGGGGCCGGGAGATACGCAGTATTTT.

The rearrangement joins TRBV7-9 to TRBJ2-7; 7 nucleotides line up with TRBD2. From germline, CDR1 is SEHNR and CDR2 FQNEAQ (reference sequence). After removal of 4 bases from V and 0 bases from J, the junction contained 15 bases not matched to a gene. This CDR3 spans 18 amino acids. Written as DNA, the CDR3 is TGTGCCAGCAGCTCCCTTGGGGAGGGCCTTACATTCTCCTACGAGCAGTACTTC. Its translation is CASSSLGEGLTFSYEQYF.

V usage is TRBV12-3 or TRBV12-4 and J usage is TRBJ2-1; D is perhaps TRBD1 or TRBD2 (6 bases each). The CDR3 totals 12 residues. V dropped 5 bases and J dropped 10 bases, with 12 bases sitting between them. DNA of the CDR3: TGTGCCAGCAGTCAAGGGGGGATGGAGCAGTTCTTC. Protein: CASSQGGMEQFF.

The rearrangement links TRBV6-5 to TRBJ2-5; D is tentatively TRBD1 or TRBD2 (5 bases each). Per germline, CDR1 MNHEY and CDR2 SVGAGI. There are 17 residues in the CDR3. V dropped 4 bases and J dropped 2 bases, with 20 bases sitting between them. The chain's CDR3 is CASSSDWTNLLQETQYF. CDR3 DNA sequence: TGTGCCAGCAGTTCGGACTGGACAAACCTGTTACAAGAGACCCAGTACTTC.

The chain is built from TRBV20-1 and TRBJ1-2; 8 bases agree with TRBD1. CDR3 length: 16 amino acids. The germline V gene has CDR1 DFQATT and CDR2 SNEGSKA (reference sequence). Trimming cost V 6 bases and J 7 bases; bases outside gene matches: 19. The CDR3 DNA is TGCAGTGCCATGTCGTGGGACAGGAGCCTAACGGGTGGCTACACCTTC. Translation: CSAMSWDRSLTGGYTF.

Ten or more counts support this clonotype. The chain joins TRBV7-6 to TRBJ1-5, with D tentatively TRBD1 (6 bases). The CDR3 is 15 amino acids. The V and J ends lost 4 bases and 1 base respectively, with 11 bases between them. The germline gives CDR1 SGHVS, CDR2 FNYEAQ. The CDR3 is CASSSQTGSNQPQHF. The CDR3 DNA reads as TGTGCCAGCAGCTCCCAAACAGGGAGCAATCAGCCCCAGCATTTT.

This clonotype was seen more than once but under ten times. CDR3 sequence (DNA): TGTGCCAGTAGTTACGACAGTCAAGAGACCCAGTACTTC. Translation gives CASSYDSQETQYF. The rearrangement uses TRBV19 and TRBJ2-5; the D gene is possibly TRBD1 (5 bases). Germline V gene data show CDR1 as LNHDA and CDR2 as SQIVND (reference sequence). Trimming cost V 5 bases and J 2 bases, with 9 bases left between them. The CDR3 consists of 13 residues.

This clonotype was seen a few times. The J gene is TRBJ1-1, the V gene TRBV7-2; 7 bases fit TRBD1. This CDR3 has 18 amino acids. The V gene end was trimmed by 5 bases and the J gene end by 5 bases; junction bases not matched to a gene: 20. Per germline, CDR1 SGHTA and CDR2 FQGNSA. The CDR3 reads CASSRRGGTGVASTEAFF. CDR3 coding DNA: TGTGCCAGCAGCCGCCGGGGTGGTACAGGGGTCGCGAGTACTGAAGCTTTCTTT.

The J gene is TRBJ2-7, the V gene TRBV19; a weak D match, TRBD2 (5 bases). In germline, CDR1 is LNHDA, CDR2 SQIVND (reference sequence). The CDR3 totals 16 residues. Trimming stripped 5 bases from V and 0 bases from J, with 17 bases between. The CDR3 loop reads CASSVLTAGPSYEQYF. DNA for the CDR3: TGTGCCAGTAGTGTCTTAACGGCGGGCCCCTCCTACGAGCAGTACTTC.

The V call is TRBV5-1, the J call TRBJ1-3, with 10 bases identical to TRBD1. V lost 7 bases, J lost 3 bases, and 10 bases stayed unmatched. Germline V CDR1 and CDR2: SGHRS, YFSETQ. The CDR3 is 16 amino acids. The CDR3 spells CASRDGTGAFGNTIYF. DNA of the CDR3: TGCGCCAGCCGGGATGGGACAGGGGCATTTGGAAACACCATATATTTT.